The entry below gives a single TCR beta chain sequence along with its context. Its antigen is currently unknown. These data come from a study of shared clonotypes between healthy human individuals. Study as a whole: For every donor, three CD4 naive, three CD4 memory, two CD8 naive and one CD8 memory plates were used.

Samples underwent the assay at deep level. Only in-frame clones appear in the TCRdb table, and some are missing; sequencing was by immunoSEQ multiplex PCR. The table includes approximately 2,200,000 clones, under 95% detected once. CDR1 and CDR2 from the germline V gene are SGHNT and YYREEE (reference sequence). The CDR3 is made up of 15 amino acids. V lost 4 bases and J lost 4; bases outside the gene matches: 4. Terminally differentiated effector memory CD45RA+ cells were excluded from the naive CD8 cells, which were CD45RO-negative and positively selected for CCR7. Adult donors, all healthy and HIV-negative, had no recent acute infections or vaccinations. Study-wide points: Naive subsets generally exceeded memory subsets in estimated richness.

The sequence was collected from a man aged 18 to 30 in good health. Some clones in this sample may be carry-over from other donors' samples. The V call is TRBV5-4, the J call TRBJ2-7; 14 bases agree with TRBD2. Sequences were obtained from naive CD8+ T cells from PBMCs. The CDR3 loop reads CASSGGLAGVYEQYF. The CDR3 coding sequence is TGTGCCAGCAGCGGGGGACTAGCGGGAGTTTACGAGCAGTACTTC.